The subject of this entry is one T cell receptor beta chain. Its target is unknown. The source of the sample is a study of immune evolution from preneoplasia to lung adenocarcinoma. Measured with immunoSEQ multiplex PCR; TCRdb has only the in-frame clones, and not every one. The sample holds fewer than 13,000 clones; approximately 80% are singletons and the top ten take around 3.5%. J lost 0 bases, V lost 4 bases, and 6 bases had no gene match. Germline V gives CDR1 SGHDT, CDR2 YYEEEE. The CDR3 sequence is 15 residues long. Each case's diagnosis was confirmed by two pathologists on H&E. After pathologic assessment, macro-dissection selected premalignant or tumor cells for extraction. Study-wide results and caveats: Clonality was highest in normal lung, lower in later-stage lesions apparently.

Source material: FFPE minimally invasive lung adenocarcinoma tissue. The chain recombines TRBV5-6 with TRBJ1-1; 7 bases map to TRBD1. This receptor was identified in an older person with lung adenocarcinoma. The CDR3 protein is CASSLRDRMNTEAFF. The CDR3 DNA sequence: TGTGCCAGCAGCCTGCGGGACAGAATGAACACTGAAGCTTTCTTT.